This T cell receptor (beta chain) was captured in a study of blood T cell repertoires in COVID-19. The method was immunoSEQ multiplex PCR; TCRdb's version includes in-frame clones alone and lacks a portion of them. The sample lists approximately 210,000 clones; approximately 90% were seen once. V gave up 1 base and J gave up 6 bases; unmatched junction bases: 5. Looked up from germline, CDR1 is SEHNR and CDR2 is FQNEAQ (reference sequence). The CDR3 consists of 14 residues. This clone was found once. Sequenced: peripheral blood. The rearrangement links TRBV7-9 to TRBJ1-2, with TRBD1 matching 7 bases. The receptor's source is a woman aged 40 to 55 with acute or convalescent COVID-19. CDR3 nucleotide sequence: TGTGCCAGCAGCTTAGTTAGGGGGACAGATGGCTACACCTTC. It codes for CASSLVRGTDGYTF.